The 14 T cell receptor beta chains reported below all come from one sample, sequenced in a study of CD8 T cells in ankylosing spondylitis. One entry per CDR3 protein, called by TCRdb with MiXCR from the 5' RACE reads. The sample lists about 140,000 distinct CDR3 sequences, roughly 8.4% seen once, with 7.3% in the top ten. Sequencing was carried out using synovial fluid, either unsorted or a sorted T cell fraction (not recorded which). These receptors originate from a male donor with ankylosing spondylitis.

This clonotype appeared many times. V gene TRBV20-1 combines with J gene TRBJ2-5; TRBD2 might be the D (5 bases). V lost 2 bases and J lost 5, with 12 bases in between. The CDR3 has 13 amino acids. Germline V CDR1 and CDR2: DFQATT, SNEGSKA (reference sequence). CDR3 in DNA: TGCAGTGCTAGACAAGGGAGTCGGGAGACCCAGTACTTC. It encodes CSARQGSRETQYF.

The rearrangement uses TRBV20-1 and TRBJ1-1, with 8 bases matching TRBD1. Per the germline V gene, CDR1 is DFQATT and CDR2 is SNEGSKA (reference sequence). The junction had 8 bases not matched to a gene; V was cut back by 6 bases and J by 5 bases. This CDR3 is 13 amino acids long. The CDR3 protein is CSAYRGVLTEAFF. CDR3 in DNA: TGCAGTGCGTACAGGGGGGTATTAACTGAAGCTTTCTTT.

The chain recombines TRBV5-1 with TRBJ2-7; TRBD1 is a possible D gene (7 bases). Looked up from germline, CDR1 is SGHRS and CDR2 is YFSETQ. V was clipped by 4 bases and J by 0 bases, with 14 bases between them. The CDR3 has 15 amino acids. The CDR3 loop reads CASSRGGTDSYEQYF. In DNA form, the CDR3 reads TGCGCCAGCAGCCGAGGGGGGACAGACTCCTACGAGCAGTACTTC.

This clonotype turned up a few times. The CDR3 here is CSARGQGMDTYGYTF. The CDR3 DNA follows: TGCAGTGCTAGAGGACAGGGGATGGATACCTATGGCTACACCTTC. The rearrangement joins TRBV20-1 to TRBJ1-2, with TRBD1 matching over 8 bases. This CDR3 is 15 amino acids long. Germline CDR1 DFQATT, CDR2 SNEGSKA (reference sequence). The J segment lost 4 bases and the V segment lost 1 base, leaving 8 bases of the junction unmatched.

This clonotype was seen repeatedly, ten times or more. V usage is TRBV27 and J usage is TRBJ2-1; 11 bases align to TRBD2. The CDR3 has 14 amino acids. Germline CDR1 and CDR2: MNHEY and SMNVEV (reference sequence). J was trimmed by 5 bases and V by 7 bases; bases with no gene match: 4. Written as DNA, the CDR3 is TGTGCCAGCAAGACTAGCGGGGCTCACAATGAGCAGTTCTTC. Translating gives CASKTSGAHNEQFF.

This clonotype was counted many times. V usage is TRBV6-5 and J usage is TRBJ2-7, with a tentative D call TRBD2 (5 bases). The CDR3 consists of 13 residues. V was shortened by 2 bases and J by 5 bases, with 10 bases between the two germline ends. Germline lookup yields CDR1 MNHEY and CDR2 SVGAGI. The CDR3 coding sequence is TGTGCCAGCAGTTACAGGACGGGGAACGAGCAGTACTTC. Protein: CASSYRTGNEQYF.

This clonotype came up many times. V and J are TRBV18 and TRBJ2-7, with D unresolved. Germline CDR1 and CDR2: KGHSH and LQKENI. CDR3 size: 14 residues. The ends were cut back, 3 bases at V and 2 bases at J, with 11 bases in the middle. The CDR3 nucleotides are TGTGCCAGCTCACCGGCCGGGTCCCCCTACGAGCAGTACTTC. Its protein is CASSPAGSPYEQYF.

At least ten counts were recorded for this clonotype. The rearrangement links TRBV2 to TRBJ2-4; possible D gene TRBD2, 6 bases. The germline V and J ends were trimmed by 4 bases and 0 bases, with 10 bases remaining between them. CDR3 length: 15 amino acids. The germline V gene has CDR1 SNHLY and CDR2 FYNNEI. The chain's CDR3 is CASSAGTPAKNIQYF. CDR3 sequence (DNA): TGTGCCAGCAGTGCAGGGACTCCAGCCAAAAACATTCAGTACTTC.

V gene TRBV7-9 combines with J gene TRBJ2-3; D not certain. The CDR3 contains 15 residues. CDR1 SEHNR and CDR2 FQNEAQ come from the germline V gene (reference sequence). Between the trimmed V and J ends, which lost 3 bases and 0 bases, there was a span of 10 bases. In nucleotides, the CDR3 is TGTGCCAGCAGCTTGTCAGCAAGTAGCACAGATACGCAGTATTTT. Protein product: CASSLSASSTDTQYF.

The chain combines TRBV5-1 with TRBJ1-4; D might be TRBD1 (5 bases). V was trimmed by 3 bases and J by 8 bases, leaving 14 bases between them. CDR3 length: 14 amino acids. Germline V gene data show CDR1 as SGHRS and CDR2 as YFSETQ. CDR3 DNA: TGCGCCAGCAGCTCAAACTCGAGGGGAGAAAAACTGTTTTTT. Protein sequence: CASSSNSRGEKLFF.

The chain joins TRBV6-5 to TRBJ2-4, with 13 bases lining up with TRBD2. Germline CDR1 and CDR2: MNHEY and SVGAGI. Losses at the gene ends were 0 bases for V and 9 bases for J; bases not matched to a gene: 14. This CDR3 has 19 residues. The CDR3 DNA is TGTGCCAGCAGTTACTCGACGCCGGGACTAGCGGGGCATGTAGGCATTCAGTACTTC. Protein sequence: CASSYSTPGLAGHVGIQYF.

This clonotype occurred many times. The rearrangement joins TRBV19 to TRBJ2-1; either TRBD1 or TRBD2 may supply D (5 bases each). V was clipped by 8 bases and J by 5 bases, with 22 bases between them. This CDR3 region has 16 residues. Germline loops: CDR1 LNHDA, CDR2 SQIVND (reference sequence). The CDR3 region is CASAPLGVVVNNEQFF. CDR3 coding DNA: TGTGCCAGTGCCCCACTAGGGGTCGTAGTAAACAATGAGCAGTTCTTC. Supplemented by reference TRBV19 and TRBJ2-1, the full variable domain reads DGGITQSPKYLFRKEGQNVTLSCEQNLNHDAMYWYRQDPGQGLRLIYYSQIVNDFQKGDIAEGYSVSREKKESFPLTVTSAQKNPTAFYLCASAPLGVVVNNEQFFGPGTRLTVL.

This chain joins TRBV7-9 and TRBJ2-1, with TRBD2 matching over 7 bases. Germline CDR1 and CDR2: SEHNR and FQNEAQ (reference sequence). This CDR3 comprises 15 residues. J gave up 6 bases and V 1 base, and 6 bases lay outside the gene matches. The CDR3 DNA reads TGTGCCAGCAGCTTAGGCGCCCTAGCGGTCAATGAGCAGTTCTTC. Its protein is CASSLGALAVNEQFF. Full variable domain (rest looked up from reference TRBV7-9 and TRBJ2-1): DTGVSQNPRHKITKRGQNVTFRCDPISEHNRLYWYRQTLGQGPEFLTYFQNEAQLEKSRLLSDRFSAERPKGSFSTLEIQRTEQGDSAMYLCASSLGALAVNEQFFGPGTRLTVL.

V and J are TRBV12-3 or TRBV12-4 and TRBJ1-2; no clear D. V gave up 6 bases and J gave up 2 bases, with 16 bases separating them. CDR3 size: 15 residues. For the CDR3, the DNA is TGTGCCAGCAGCTCCCAAAGACTGGGCAACTATGGCTACACCTTC. Amino acid sequence: CASSSQRLGNYGYTF.